Described below is a single T cell receptor (beta chain) sequence and its context. Per the original methods: Counts of nucleated cells, estimated from reference gene primer amplification, were obtained. Profiling relied on immunoSEQ multiplex PCR, and the TCRdb table lists in-frame clones only, not all of them. V and J calls and clone size follow that table, whereas D and trimming were derived from the DNA. The sample has some 67,000 clones, 70% to 90% seen once. This entry comes from a study of blood T cell repertoires in COVID-19. V lost 4 bases, J lost 5 bases, and 2 bases stayed unmatched. The CDR3 contains 12 residues.

This clonotype originated in a woman aged 60-75 years with acute or convalescent COVID-19. The sequenced sample consisted of peripheral blood. This sequence joins TRBV12-3 or TRBV12-4 and TRBJ2-7; 7 bases are a match to TRBD2. The CDR3 DNA is TGTGCCAGCAGTTGGGGGGGTAACGAGCAGTACGTC. Translating gives CASSWGGNEQYV.